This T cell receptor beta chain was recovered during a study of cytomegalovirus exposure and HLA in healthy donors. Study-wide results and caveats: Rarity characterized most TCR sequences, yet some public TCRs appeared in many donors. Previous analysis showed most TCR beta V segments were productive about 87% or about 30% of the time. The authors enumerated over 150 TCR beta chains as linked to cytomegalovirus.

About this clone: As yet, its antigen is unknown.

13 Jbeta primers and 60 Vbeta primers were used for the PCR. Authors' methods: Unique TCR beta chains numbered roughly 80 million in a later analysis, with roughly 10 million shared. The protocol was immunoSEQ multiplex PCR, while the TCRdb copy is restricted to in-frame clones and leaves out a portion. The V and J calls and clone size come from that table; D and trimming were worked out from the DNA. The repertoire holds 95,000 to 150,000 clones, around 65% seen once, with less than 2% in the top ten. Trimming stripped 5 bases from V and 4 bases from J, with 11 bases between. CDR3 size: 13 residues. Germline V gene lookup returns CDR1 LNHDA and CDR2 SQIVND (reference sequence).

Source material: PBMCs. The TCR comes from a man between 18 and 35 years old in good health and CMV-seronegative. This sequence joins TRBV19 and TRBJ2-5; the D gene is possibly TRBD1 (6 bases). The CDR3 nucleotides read TGTGCCAGTAGTGTTCCAGGGGTAGAGACCCAGTACTTC. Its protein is CASSVPGVETQYF.